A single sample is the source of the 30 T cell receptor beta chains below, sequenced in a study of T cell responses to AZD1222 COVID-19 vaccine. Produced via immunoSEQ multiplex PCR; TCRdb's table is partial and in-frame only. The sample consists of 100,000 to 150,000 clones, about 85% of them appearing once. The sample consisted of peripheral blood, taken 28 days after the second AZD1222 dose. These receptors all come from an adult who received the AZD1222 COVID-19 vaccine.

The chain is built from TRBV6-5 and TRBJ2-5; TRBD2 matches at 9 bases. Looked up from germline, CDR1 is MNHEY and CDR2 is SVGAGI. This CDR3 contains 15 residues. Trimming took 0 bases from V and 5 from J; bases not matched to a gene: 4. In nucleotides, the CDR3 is TGTGCCAGCAGTTACTCTGGACTAGCGCCGGAGACCCAGTACTTC. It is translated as CASSYSGLAPETQYF.

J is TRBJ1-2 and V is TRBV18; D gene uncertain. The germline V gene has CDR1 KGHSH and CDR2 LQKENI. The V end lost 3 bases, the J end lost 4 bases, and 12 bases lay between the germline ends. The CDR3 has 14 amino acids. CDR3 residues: CASSPELNTYGYTF. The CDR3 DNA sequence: TGTGCCAGCTCACCGGAACTCAACACCTATGGCTACACCTTC. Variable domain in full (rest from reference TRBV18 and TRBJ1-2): NAGVMQNPRHLVRRRGQEARLRCSPMKGHSHVYWYRQLPEEGLKFMVYLQKENIIDESGMPKERFSAEFPKEGPSILRIQQVVRGDSAAYFCASSPELNTYGYTFGSGTRLTVV.

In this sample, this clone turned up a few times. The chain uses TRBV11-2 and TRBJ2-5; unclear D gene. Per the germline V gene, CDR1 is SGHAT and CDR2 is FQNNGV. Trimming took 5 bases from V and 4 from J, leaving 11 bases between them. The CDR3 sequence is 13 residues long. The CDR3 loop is CASSPDRTETQYF. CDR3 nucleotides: TGTGCCAGCAGCCCTGACCGGACAGAGACCCAGTACTTC. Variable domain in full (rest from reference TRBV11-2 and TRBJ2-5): EAGVAQSPRYKIIEKRQSVAFWCNPISGHATLYWYQQILGQGPKLLIQFQNNGVVDDSQLPKDRFSAERLKGVDSTLKIQPAKLEDSAVYLCASSPDRTETQYFGPGTRLLVL.

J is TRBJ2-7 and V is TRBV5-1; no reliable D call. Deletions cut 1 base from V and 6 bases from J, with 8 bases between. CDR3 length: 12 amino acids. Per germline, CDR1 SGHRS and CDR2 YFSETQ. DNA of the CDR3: TGCGCCAGCAGCTTGCAGTATGGCGAGCAGTACTTC. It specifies CASSLQYGEQYF.

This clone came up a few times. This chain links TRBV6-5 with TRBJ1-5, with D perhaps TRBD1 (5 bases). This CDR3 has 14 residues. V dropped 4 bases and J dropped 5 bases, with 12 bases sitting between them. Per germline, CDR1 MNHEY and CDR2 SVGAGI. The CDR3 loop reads CASSSTGSDQPQHF. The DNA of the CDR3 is TGTGCCAGCAGTTCTACAGGTTCAGATCAGCCCCAGCATTTT.

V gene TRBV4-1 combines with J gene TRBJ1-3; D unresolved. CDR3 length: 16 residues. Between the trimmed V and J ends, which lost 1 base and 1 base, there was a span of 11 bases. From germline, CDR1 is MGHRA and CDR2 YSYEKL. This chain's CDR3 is CASSQVSGRSGNTIYF. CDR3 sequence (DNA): TGCGCCAGCAGCCAAGTGAGCGGGCGTTCTGGAAACACCATATATTTT.

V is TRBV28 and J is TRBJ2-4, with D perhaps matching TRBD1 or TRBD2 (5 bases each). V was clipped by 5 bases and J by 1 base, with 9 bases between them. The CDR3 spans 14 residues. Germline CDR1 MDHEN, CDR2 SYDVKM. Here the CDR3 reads CASSKEGAKNIQYF. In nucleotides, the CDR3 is TGTGCCAGCAGTAAAGAGGGGGCCAAAAACATTCAGTACTTC.

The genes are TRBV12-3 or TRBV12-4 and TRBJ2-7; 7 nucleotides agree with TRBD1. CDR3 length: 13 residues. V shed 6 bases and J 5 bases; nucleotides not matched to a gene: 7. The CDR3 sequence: CASRPYDRDEQYF. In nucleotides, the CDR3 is TGTGCCAGCAGACCCTACGACAGGGACGAGCAGTACTTC.

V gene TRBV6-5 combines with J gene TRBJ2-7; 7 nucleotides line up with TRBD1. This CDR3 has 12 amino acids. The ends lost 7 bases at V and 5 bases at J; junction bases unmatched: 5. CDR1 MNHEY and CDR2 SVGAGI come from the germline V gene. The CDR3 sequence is CASTTGSNEQYF. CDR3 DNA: TGTGCCAGCACGACAGGGTCGAACGAGCAGTACTTC.

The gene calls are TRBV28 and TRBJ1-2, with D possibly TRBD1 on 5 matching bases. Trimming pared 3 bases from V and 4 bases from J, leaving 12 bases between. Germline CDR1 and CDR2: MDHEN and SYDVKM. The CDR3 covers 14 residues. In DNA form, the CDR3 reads TGTGCCAGCAGTTTGGGGGGGGAATTCTATGGCTACACCTTC. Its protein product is CASSLGGEFYGYTF.

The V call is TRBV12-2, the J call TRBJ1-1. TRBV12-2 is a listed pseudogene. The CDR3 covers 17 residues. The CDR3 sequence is CASRPRAEGPLGTEAFF. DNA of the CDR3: TGTGCAAGTCGCCCACGGGCGGAGGGCCCCTTGGGCACTGAAGCTTTCTTT.

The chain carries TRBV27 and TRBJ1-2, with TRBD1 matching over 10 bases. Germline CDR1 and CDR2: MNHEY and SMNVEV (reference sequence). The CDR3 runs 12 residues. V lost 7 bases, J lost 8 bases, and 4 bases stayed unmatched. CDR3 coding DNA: TGTGCCAGCATGGGACAGGGGTGGGGCTACACCTTC. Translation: CASMGQGWGYTF.

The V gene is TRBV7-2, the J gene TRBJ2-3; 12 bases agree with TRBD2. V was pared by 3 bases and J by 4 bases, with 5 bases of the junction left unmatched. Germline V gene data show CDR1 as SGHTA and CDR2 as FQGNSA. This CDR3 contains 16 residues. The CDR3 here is CASSFPSGGAADTQYF. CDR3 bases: TGTGCCAGCAGCTTCCCTAGCGGGGGGGCCGCAGATACGCAGTATTTT.

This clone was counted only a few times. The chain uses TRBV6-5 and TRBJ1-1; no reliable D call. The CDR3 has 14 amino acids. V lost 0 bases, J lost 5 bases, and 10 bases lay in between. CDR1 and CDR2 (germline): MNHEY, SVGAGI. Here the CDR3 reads CASSYSDLGTEAFF. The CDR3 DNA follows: TGTGCCAGCAGTTACTCGGATTTGGGAACTGAAGCTTTCTTT.

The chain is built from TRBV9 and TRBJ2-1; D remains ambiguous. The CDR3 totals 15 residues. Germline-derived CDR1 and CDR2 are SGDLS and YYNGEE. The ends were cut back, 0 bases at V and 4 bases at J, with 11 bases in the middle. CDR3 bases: TGTGCCAGCAGCGTAGGGCAGGAGATGTACAATGAGCAGTTCTTC. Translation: CASSVGQEMYNEQFF.

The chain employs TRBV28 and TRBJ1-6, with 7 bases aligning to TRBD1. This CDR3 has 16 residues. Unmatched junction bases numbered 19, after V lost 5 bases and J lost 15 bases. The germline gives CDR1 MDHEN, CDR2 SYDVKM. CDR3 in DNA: TGTGCCAGCAGTGGCCTTGCGGACAGGCTCCAGGGTATCCTCCACTTT. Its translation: CASSGLADRLQGILHF.

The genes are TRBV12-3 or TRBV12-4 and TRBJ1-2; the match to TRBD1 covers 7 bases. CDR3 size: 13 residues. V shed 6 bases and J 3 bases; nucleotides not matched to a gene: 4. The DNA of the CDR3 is TGTGCCAGCAGGGAGCAGGGGGACTATGGCTACACCTTC. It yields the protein CASREQGDYGYTF.

The CDR3 bases are TGTGCCAGCAGCGTAGCCGTTGGGATGGAATTCTCTGGGGCCAACGTCCTGACTTTC. Amino acids: CASSVAVGMEFSGANVLTF. This sequence joins TRBV9 and TRBJ2-6; unclear D gene. Germline V gene data show CDR1 as SGDLS and CDR2 as YYNGEE. This CDR3 has 19 residues. V was cut by 0 bases and J by 0 bases, with 16 bases left in between.

The CDR3 sequence is CASSLGAGPGNTIYF. CDR3 nucleotides: TGTGCCAGCAGCTTAGGTGCAGGGCCGGGAAACACCATATATTTT. The V and J genes are TRBV11-2 and TRBJ1-3, with D possibly matching TRBD1 (5 bases). V gave up 1 base and J gave up 4 bases, with 11 bases separating them. This CDR3 has 15 amino acids. Germline V gene sequence: CDR1 SGHAT, CDR2 FQNNGV.

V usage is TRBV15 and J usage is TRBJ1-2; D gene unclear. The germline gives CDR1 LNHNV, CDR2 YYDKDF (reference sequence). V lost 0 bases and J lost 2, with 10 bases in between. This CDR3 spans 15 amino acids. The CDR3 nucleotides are TGTGCCACCAGCAGAGATTTAGAAGGGAACTATGGCTACACCTTC. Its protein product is CATSRDLEGNYGYTF.

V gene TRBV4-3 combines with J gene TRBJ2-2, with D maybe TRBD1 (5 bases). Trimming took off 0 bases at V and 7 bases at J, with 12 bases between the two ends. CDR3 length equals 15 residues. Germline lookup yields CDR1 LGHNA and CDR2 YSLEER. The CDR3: CASSQDRQSNGELFF. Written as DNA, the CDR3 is TGCGCCAGCAGCCAAGATCGACAGTCCAACGGGGAGCTGTTTTTT.

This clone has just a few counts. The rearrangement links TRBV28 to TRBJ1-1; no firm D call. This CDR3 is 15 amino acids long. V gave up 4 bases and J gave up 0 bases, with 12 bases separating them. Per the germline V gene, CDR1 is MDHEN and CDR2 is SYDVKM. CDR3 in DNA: TGTGCCAGCAGTTCCTGGTTGAACCTGAACACTGAAGCTTTCTTT. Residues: CASSSWLNLNTEAFF.

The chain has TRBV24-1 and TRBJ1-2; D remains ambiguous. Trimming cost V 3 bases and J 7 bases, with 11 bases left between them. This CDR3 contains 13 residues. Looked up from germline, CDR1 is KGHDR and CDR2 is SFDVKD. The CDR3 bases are TGTGCCACCAGTGATCCAGAGGATCGTGGCTACACCTTC. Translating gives CATSDPEDRGYTF.

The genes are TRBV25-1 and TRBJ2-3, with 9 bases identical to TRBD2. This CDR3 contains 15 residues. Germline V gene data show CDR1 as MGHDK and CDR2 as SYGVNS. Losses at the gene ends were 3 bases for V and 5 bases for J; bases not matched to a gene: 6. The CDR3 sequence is CASSDVAGDVDTQYF. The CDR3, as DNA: TGTGCCAGCAGTGATGTAGCGGGGGATGTAGATACGCAGTATTTT. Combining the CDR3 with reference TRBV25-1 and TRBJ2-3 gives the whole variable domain EADIYQTPRYLVIGTGKKITLECSQTMGHDKMYWYQQDPGMELHLIHYSYGVNSTEKGDLSSESTVSRIRTEHFPLTLESARPSHTSQYLCASSDVAGDVDTQYFGPGTRLTVL.

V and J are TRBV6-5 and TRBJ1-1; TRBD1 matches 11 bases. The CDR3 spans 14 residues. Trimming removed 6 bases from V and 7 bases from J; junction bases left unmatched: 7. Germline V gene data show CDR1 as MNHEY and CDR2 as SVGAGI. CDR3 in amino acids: CASSRGQGADEAFF. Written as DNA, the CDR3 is TGTGCCAGCAGCCGCGGACAGGGGGCCGATGAAGCTTTCTTT.

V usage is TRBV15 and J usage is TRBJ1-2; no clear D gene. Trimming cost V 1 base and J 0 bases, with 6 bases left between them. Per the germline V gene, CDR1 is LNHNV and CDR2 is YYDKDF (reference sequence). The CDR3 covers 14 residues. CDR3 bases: TGTGCCACCAGCAGAGGCAGTACTAACTATGGCTACACCTTC. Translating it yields CATSRGSTNYGYTF. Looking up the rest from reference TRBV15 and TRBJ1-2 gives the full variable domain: DAMVIQNPRYQVTQFGKPVTLSCSQTLNHNVMYWYQQKSSQAPKLLFHYYDKDFNNEADTPDNFQSRRPNTSFCFLDIRSPGLGDTAMYLCATSRGSTNYGYTFGSGTRLTVV.

The CDR3, as DNA: TGTGCCAGCAGCCTCAACGGACAGTCTAACTATGGCTACACCTTC. It is translated as CASSLNGQSNYGYTF. The chain uses TRBV5-5 and TRBJ1-2, with D possibly matching TRBD1 (6 bases). In germline, CDR1 is SGHKS, CDR2 YYEKEE (reference sequence). The CDR3 is made up of 15 amino acids. V was cut by 4 bases and J by 0 bases, with 13 bases left in between.

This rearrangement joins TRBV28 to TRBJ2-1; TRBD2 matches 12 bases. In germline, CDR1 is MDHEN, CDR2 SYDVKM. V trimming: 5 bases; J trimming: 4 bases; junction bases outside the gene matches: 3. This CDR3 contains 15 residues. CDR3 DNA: TGTGCCAGCAGTACTAGCGGGGGGACTTACAATGAGCAGTTCTTC. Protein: CASSTSGGTYNEQFF.

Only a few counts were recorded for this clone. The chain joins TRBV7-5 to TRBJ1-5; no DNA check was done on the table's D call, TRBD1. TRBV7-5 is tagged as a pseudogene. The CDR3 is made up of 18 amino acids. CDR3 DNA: TGTGCCAGAAGCTTCGGGCAGGGGAAGGGCTATAGCAATCAGCCCCAGCATTTT. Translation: CARSFGQGKGYSNQPQHF.

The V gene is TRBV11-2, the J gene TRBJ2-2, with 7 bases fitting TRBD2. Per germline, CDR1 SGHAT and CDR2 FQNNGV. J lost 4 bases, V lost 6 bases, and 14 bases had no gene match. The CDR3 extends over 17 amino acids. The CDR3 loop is CASSSLLALSGTGELFF. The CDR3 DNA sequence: TGTGCCAGCAGTTCACTACTAGCGTTAAGCGGCACCGGGGAGCTGTTTTTT.